These T cell receptor beta chains were read from a single sample in a study of Tregs in tolerant kidney transplant recipients. TCRdb's copy holds only in-frame clones and misses some; the assay was immunoSEQ multiplex PCR. The profile covers some 250,000 clones, with roughly 80% appearing a single time and around 0.68% taken by the ten largest. Sample: CD4+ T cells from blood. These receptors were collected from a human donor in good health. The CDR3 runs from the conserved cysteine through the conserved F or W. The D gene is left open where the match is weak. Where a row states a size, it is once, few, many or the class of an expanded clone; other rows omit it.

NA	NA	TRBV9	TRBJ2-7	CASSVDYEQYF	TGTGCCAGCAGCGTCGACTACGAGCAGTACTTC
NA	TRBD2	TRBV6-1	TRBJ2-3	CASRSSEIAGNTQYF	TGTGCCAGTAGGTCTTCGGAGATAGCGGGAAATACGCAGTATTTT
NA	NA	TRBV6-6	TRBJ2-3	CASSSETDTQYF	TGTGCCAGCAGTTCTGAGACAGATACGCAGTATTTT
NA	TRBD2	TRBV19	TRBJ2-7	CASSIDGTSGNFYEQYF	TGTGCCAGTAGTATAGACGGGACTAGCGGGAACTTCTACGAGCAGTACTTC
once	NA	TRBV30	TRBJ1-1	CAWRGWTAEAFF	TGTGCCTGGAGAGGGTGGACGGCTGAAGCTTTCTTT
NA	TRBD1	TRBV5-1	TRBJ2-1	CASSLSRTGGSEQFF	TGCGCCAGCAGCTTGAGTCGGACAGGGGGGAGTGAGCAGTTCTTC
NA	TRBD1	TRBV5-6	TRBJ2-7	CARRTPGTGDDEQYF	TGTGCCCGGAGAACTCCCGGGACAGGGGACGACGAGCAGTACTTC
NA	NA	TRBV6-5	TRBJ2-5	CASSYSRETQYF	TGTGCCAGCAGTTACTCGCGAGAGACCCAGTACTTC
NA	TRBD1	TRBV2	TRBJ1-2	CAKGAGEGGYTF	TGTGCCAAGGGGGCAGGGGAAGGGGGCTACACCTTC
NA	NA	TRBV2	TRBJ1-5	CASRGGTTRGPYSNQPQHF	TGTGCCAGCAGGGGGGGAACAACCAGAGGCCCTTATAGCAATCAGCCCCAGCATTTT
NA	NA	TRBV25-1	TRBJ1-4	CASSEWAGREKLFF	TGTGCCAGCAGTGAATGGGCAGGGAGGGAAAAACTGTTTTTT
NA	TRBD2	TRBV5-1	TRBJ2-3	CASGVLAGTNTDTQYF	TGCGCCAGCGGGGTTCTAGCGGGGACGAACACAGATACGCAGTATTTT
NA	NA	TRBV2	TRBJ2-5	CASSEALRQRETQYF	TGTGCCAGCAGTGAAGCGCTTCGGCAGAGGGAGACCCAGTACTTC
NA	NA	TRBV11-2	TRBJ2-7	CASSLDLGYSYEQYF	TGTGCCAGCAGCTTAGATCTGGGGTACTCCTACGAGCAGTACTTC
NA	TRBD1	TRBV5-1	TRBJ2-7	CASSSGTASYEQYF	TGCGCCAGCAGCTCCGGGACAGCGTCCTACGAGCAGTACTTC
NA	NA	TRBV5-4	TRBJ1-1	CASSFQRFSTEAFF	TGTGCCAGCAGCTTTCAAAGGTTTTCCACTGAAGCTTTCTTT
NA	NA	TRBV2	TRBJ2-3	CASRETGTDTQYF	TGTGCCAGCAGAGAGACGGGCACAGATACGCAGTATTTT
NA	NA	TRBV2	TRBJ1-4	CASRTLGYEKLFF	TGTGCCAGCAGGACACTTGGGTATGAAAAACTGTTTTTT
NA	TRBD2	TRBV6-5	TRBJ2-7	CASRTSGGASYEQYF	TGTGCCAGCAGGACTAGCGGGGGGGCCTCCTACGAGCAGTACTTC
few	NA	TRBV11-2	TRBJ1-1	CASSLSLTGNTGAFF	TGTGCCAGCAGCTTATCTCTAACCGGGAATACGGGAGCTTTCTTT
NA	NA	TRBV5-6	TRBJ1-2	CASSLGQNNNYGYTF	TGTGCCAGCAGCTTGGGACAGAACAATAACTATGGCTACACCTTC
NA	NA	TRBV5-1	TRBJ1-1	CASSLEVTRFTEAFF	TGCGCCAGCAGCTTGGAAGTCACGAGGTTTACTGAAGCTTTCTTT
NA	TRBD2	TRBV7-2	TRBJ2-3	CASSLWTSGGTDTQYF	TGTGCCAGCAGCCTATGGACTAGCGGGGGCACAGATACGCAGTATTTT
NA	NA	TRBV19	TRBJ2-7	CASSQDSYEQYF	TGTGCCAGTAGTCAAGACAGCTACGAGCAGTACTTC
NA	TRBD2	TRBV6-5	TRBJ2-7	CASSGDGRAAHEQYF	TGTGCCAGCAGTGGGGACGGGAGGGCCGCCCACGAGCAGTACTTC
NA	NA	TRBV7-9	TRBJ1-3	CASSSERGDGNTIYF	TGTGCCAGCAGCTCGGAGAGGGGTGACGGAAACACCATATATTTT
NA	NA	TRBV5-1	TRBJ1-5	CASSAGRNQPQHF	TGCGCCAGCAGCGCGGGTCGCAATCAGCCCCAGCATTTT
NA	TRBD2	TRBV19	TRBJ2-1	CASTPGLASNEQFF	TGTGCCAGTACTCCGGGACTAGCTTCCAATGAGCAGTTCTTC
NA	NA	TRBV6-1	TRBJ1-1	CALAANTEAFF	TGTGCCCTGGCAGCGAACACTGAAGCTTTCTTT
NA	NA	TRBV29-1	TRBJ2-2	CSVAHPGTGELFF	TGCAGCGTCGCTCACCCTGGCACCGGGGAGCTGTTTTTT
NA	NA	TRBV19	TRBJ1-2	CASSNRGGTRTNYGYTF	TGTGCCAGTAGCAATAGAGGGGGGACGAGGACTAACTATGGCTACACCTTC
NA	NA	TRBV2	TRBJ1-1	CASSPVPTEAFF	TGTGCCAGCAGCCCAGTTCCGACTGAAGCTTTCTTT
NA	NA	TRBV30	TRBJ2-7	CAWGSYEQYF	TGTGCCTGGGGGAGTTACGAGCAGTACTTC
NA	TRBD1	TRBV18	TRBJ1-2	CASSPLVQGGNYGYTF	TGTGCCAGCTCACCACTGGTTCAGGGGGGCAACTATGGCTACACCTTC
NA	TRBD1	TRBV7-8	TRBJ2-1	CASSLQGVAYNEQFF	TGTGCCAGCAGCTTACAGGGGGTTGCATACAATGAGCAGTTCTTC
NA	NA	TRBV15	TRBJ2-7	CATSRGQAEGYEQYF	TGTGCCACCAGCAGAGGGCAAGCGGAGGGTTACGAGCAGTACTTC
NA	TRBD2	TRBV4-1	TRBJ2-1	CASSQVPLAVTYNEQFF	TGCGCCAGCAGCCAAGTACCACTAGCGGTCACCTACAATGAGCAGTTCTTC
few	TRBD1	TRBV6-1	TRBJ1-2	CASSGRDRASYGYTF	TGTGCCAGCAGTGGCCGGGACAGGGCCTCCTATGGCTACACCTTC
NA	TRBD1	TRBV9	TRBJ1-4	CASSLGPGQSNEKLFF	TGTGCCAGCAGCTTAGGCCCGGGACAGTCGAATGAAAAACTGTTTTTT
once	NA	TRBV19	TRBJ1-5	CASSIASNQPQHF	TGTGCCAGTAGTATTGCAAGCAATCAGCCCCAGCATTTT
NA	NA	TRBV28	TRBJ2-7	CASSRDAGLTYEQYF	TGTGCCAGCAGCCGTGATGCGGGGCTTACCTACGAGCAGTACTTC
NA	TRBD2	TRBV10-3	TRBJ2-5	CAISESPTSGGIQYF	TGTGCCATCAGTGAGTCCCCGACTAGCGGGGGGATCCAGTACTTC
once	NA	TRBV10-3	TRBJ1-3	CATEDGFSGNTIYF	TGTGCCACCGAGGACGGTTTCTCTGGAAACACCATATATTTT
NA	TRBD2	TRBV5-1	TRBJ2-7	CASSLTTSGASYEQYF	TGCGCCAGCAGCCTGACGACTAGCGGGGCTTCCTACGAGCAGTACTTC
NA	NA	TRBV5-1	TRBJ1-2	CASAPLPNYGYTF	TGCGCCAGCGCGCCTCTCCCTAACTATGGCTACACCTTC
NA	NA	TRBV7-8	TRBJ2-5	CASSLGGGRETQYF	TGTGCCAGCAGCTTAGGGGGGGGGCGGGAGACCCAGTACTTC
NA	TRBD1	TRBV19	TRBJ1-2	CATSRDRANYGYTF	TGTGCCACGTCCCGGGACAGGGCTAACTATGGCTACACCTTC
NA	TRBD1	TRBV29-1	TRBJ1-1	CSADRGNTEAFF	TGCAGCGCTGACAGGGGGAACACTGAAGCTTTCTTT
NA	NA	TRBV5-4	TRBJ1-1	CASSLDSDREAFF	TGTGCCAGCAGCTTGGACTCCGACAGGGAAGCTTTCTTT